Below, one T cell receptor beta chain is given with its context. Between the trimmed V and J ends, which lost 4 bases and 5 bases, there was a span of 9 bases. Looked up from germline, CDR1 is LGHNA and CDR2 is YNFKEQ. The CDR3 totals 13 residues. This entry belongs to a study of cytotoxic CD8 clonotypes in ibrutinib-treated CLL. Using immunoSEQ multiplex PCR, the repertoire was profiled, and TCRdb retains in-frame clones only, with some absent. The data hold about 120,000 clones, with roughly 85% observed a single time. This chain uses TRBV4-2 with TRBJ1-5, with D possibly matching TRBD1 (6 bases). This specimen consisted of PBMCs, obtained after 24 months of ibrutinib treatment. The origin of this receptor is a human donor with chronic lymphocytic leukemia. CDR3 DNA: TGTGCCAGCAGCCGGGACATGGATCAGCCCCAGCATTTT. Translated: CASSRDMDQPQHF.